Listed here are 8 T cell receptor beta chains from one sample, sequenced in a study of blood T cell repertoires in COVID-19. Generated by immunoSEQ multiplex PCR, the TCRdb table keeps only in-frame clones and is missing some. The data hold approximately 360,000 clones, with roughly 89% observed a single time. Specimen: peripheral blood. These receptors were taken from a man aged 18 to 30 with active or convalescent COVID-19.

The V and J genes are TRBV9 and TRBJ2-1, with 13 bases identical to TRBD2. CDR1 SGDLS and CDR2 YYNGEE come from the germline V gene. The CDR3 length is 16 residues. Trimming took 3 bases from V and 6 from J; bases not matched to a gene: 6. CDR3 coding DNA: TGTGCCAGCAGCGGGACCGGGACTAGCGGGGCCAATGAGCAGTTCTTC. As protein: CASSGTGTSGANEQFF.

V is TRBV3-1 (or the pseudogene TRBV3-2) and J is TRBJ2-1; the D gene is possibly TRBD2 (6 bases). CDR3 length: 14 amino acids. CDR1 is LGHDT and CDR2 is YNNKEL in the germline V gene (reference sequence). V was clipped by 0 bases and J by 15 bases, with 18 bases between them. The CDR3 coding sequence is TGTGCCAGCAGCCAAGAGGGTAGCGGAGGGGCGGCGTTCTTC. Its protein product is CASSQEGSGGAAFF.

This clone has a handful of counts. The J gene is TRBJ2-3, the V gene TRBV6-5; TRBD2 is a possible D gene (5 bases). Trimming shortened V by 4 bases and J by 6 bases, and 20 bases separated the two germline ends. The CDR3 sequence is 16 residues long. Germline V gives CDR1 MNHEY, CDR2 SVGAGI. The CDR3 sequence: CASSSHYWLAEDTQYF. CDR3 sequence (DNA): TGTGCCAGCAGTTCCCACTATTGGCTAGCTGAGGATACGCAGTATTTT.

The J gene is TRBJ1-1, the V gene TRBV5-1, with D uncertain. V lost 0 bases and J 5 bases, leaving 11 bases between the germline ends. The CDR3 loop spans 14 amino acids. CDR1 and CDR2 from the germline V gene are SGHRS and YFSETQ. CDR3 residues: CASSLAGTGTEAFF. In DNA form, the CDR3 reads TGCGCCAGCAGCTTGGCAGGTACGGGGACTGAAGCTTTCTTT.

Here the CDR3 reads CASSGTGRSGNTIYF. CDR3 in DNA: TGTGCCAGCAGCGGGACAGGACGGTCCGGAAACACCATATATTTT. J is TRBJ1-3 and V is TRBV7-2; 8 bases map to TRBD1. Germline CDR1 reads SGHTA; CDR2 reads FQGNSA. Trimming took 5 bases from V and 4 from J; bases not matched to a gene: 7. This CDR3 spans 15 amino acids.

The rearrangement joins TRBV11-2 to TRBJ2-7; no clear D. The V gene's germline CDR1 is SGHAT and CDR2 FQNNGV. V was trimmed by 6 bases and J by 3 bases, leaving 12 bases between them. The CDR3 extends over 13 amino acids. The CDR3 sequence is CASSSSPFYEQYF. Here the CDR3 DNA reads TGTGCCAGCAGTTCCAGTCCATTCTACGAGCAGTACTTC.

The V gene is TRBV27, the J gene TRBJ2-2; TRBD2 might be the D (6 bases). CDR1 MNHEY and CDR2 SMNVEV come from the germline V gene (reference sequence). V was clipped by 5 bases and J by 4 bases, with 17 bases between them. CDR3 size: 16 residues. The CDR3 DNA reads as TGTGCCAGCAGTCCCCTTCCCCGGGGGAGCACCGGGGAGCTGTTTTTT. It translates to CASSPLPRGSTGELFF.

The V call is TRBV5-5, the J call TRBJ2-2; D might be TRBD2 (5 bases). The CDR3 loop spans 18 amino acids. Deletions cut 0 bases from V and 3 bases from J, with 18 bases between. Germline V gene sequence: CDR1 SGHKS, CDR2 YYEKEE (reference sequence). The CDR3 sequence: CASSLVWFRGPDTGELFF. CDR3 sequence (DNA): TGTGCCAGCAGCTTGGTATGGTTTCGCGGGCCGGACACCGGGGAGCTGTTTTTT.